This TCR beta chain was sequenced for a study of vaccination and CD4 T cells after COVID-19. The wider study: Nasal swab PCR identified SARS-CoV-2 in the convalescent patients, of whom about ten were mild and one severe.

Overall study results and limits: Looking at convalescent patients, a median around 89% of reactive clones were present only post-vaccination.

V was trimmed by 0 bases and J by 3 bases, leaving 15 bases between them. CDR3 length: 15 residues. Germline CDR1 reads GTSNPN; CDR2 reads SVGIG (reference sequence). Treatment specified: approximately 10-day PBMC culture with coronavirus spike peptide pools or control peptides (ViraFEST assay). A remark on this clonotype: The antigen is not known.

The Oncomine TCR Beta short-read assay sequenced DNA from cultured CD4+ T cells. TCRdb fed the PCR reads into MiXCR, producing one record per CDR3 protein. The profile shows over 14,000 distinct CDR3 sequences, 73% of them singletons. Sequencing was carried out using CD4+ T cells from blood, cultured in vitro. This rearrangement joins TRBV30 to TRBJ2-7; possible D gene TRBD1, 6 bases. The clonotype was recovered from a human donor who had recovered from COVID-19. The CDR3, as DNA: TGTGCCTGGAGTGTACAAGGGGGACCCCGCTACGAGCAGTACTTC. This gives the protein CAWSVQGGPRYEQYF.